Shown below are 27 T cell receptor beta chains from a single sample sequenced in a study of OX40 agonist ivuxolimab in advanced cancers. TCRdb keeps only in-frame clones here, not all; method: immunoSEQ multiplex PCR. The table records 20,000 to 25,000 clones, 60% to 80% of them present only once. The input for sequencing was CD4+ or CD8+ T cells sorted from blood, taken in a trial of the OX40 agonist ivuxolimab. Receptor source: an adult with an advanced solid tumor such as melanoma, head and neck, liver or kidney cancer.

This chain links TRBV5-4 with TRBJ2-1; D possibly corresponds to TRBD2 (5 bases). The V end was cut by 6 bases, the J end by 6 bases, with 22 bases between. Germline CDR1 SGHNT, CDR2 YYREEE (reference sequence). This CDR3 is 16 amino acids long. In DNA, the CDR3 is TGTGCCAGCACCAACAACTTCATGGACGGACTCAATGAGCAGTTCTTC. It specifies CASTNNFMDGLNEQFF.

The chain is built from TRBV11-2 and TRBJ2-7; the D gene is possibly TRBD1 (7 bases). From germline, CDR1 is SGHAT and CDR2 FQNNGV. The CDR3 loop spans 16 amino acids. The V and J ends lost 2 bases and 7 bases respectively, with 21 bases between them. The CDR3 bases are TGTGCCAGCAGCTTATGGACTACTCAGGGGGGAATGGAGCAGTACTTC. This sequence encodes CASSLWTTQGGMEQYF.

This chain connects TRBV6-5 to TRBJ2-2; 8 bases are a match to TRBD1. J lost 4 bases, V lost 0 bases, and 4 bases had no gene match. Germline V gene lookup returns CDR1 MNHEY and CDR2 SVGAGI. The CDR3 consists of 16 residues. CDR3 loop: CASSYSDRAVTGELFF. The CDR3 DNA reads TGTGCCAGCAGTTACTCGGACAGGGCTGTCACCGGGGAGCTGTTTTTT.

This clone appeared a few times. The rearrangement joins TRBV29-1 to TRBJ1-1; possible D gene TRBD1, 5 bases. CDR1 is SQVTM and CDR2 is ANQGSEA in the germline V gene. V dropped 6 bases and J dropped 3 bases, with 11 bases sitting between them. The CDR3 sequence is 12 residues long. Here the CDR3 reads CSVGGGYTEAFF. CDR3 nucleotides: TGCAGCGTGGGCGGGGGATACACTGAAGCTTTCTTT.

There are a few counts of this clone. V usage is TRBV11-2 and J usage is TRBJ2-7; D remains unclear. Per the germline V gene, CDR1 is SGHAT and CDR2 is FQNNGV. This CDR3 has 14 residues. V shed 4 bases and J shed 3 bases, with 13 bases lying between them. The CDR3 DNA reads TGTGCCAGCAGCTCGAGACTGACTGGCTACGAGCAGTACTTC. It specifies CASSSRLTGYEQYF.

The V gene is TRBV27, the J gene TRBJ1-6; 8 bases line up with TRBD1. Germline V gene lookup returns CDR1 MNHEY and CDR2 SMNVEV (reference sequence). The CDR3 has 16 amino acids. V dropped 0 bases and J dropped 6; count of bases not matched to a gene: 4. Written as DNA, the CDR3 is TGTGCCAGCAGTTTATCCGGGGACAGGTTTAATTCACCCCTCCACTTT. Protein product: CASSLSGDRFNSPLHF.

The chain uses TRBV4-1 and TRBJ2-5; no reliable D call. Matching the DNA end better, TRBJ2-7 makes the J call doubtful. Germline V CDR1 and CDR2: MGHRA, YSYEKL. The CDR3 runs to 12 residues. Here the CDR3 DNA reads TGCGCCAGCAGCCCCGGCGTCGGCGAGCAGTACTTC. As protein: CASSPGVGEQYF.

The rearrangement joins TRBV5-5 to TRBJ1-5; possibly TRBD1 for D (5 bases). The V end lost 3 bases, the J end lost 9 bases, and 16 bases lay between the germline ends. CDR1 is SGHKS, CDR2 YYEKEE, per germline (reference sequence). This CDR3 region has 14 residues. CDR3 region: CASSSPSLGGPQHF. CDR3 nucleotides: TGTGCCAGCAGCTCACCGTCGCTTGGGGGGCCCCAGCATTTT.

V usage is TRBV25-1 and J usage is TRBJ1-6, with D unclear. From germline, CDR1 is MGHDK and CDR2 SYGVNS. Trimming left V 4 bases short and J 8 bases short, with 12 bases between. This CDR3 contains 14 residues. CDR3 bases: TGTGCCAGCAGTGGTACGGGAGGTGATTCACCCCTCCACTTT. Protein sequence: CASSGTGGDSPLHF.

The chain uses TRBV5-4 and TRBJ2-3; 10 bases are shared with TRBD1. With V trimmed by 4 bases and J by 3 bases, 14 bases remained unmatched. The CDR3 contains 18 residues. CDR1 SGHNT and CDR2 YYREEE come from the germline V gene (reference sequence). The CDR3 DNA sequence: TGTGCCAGCAGCCAGGCGTCGTACGGGACAGGGGTAACAGATACGCAGTATTTT. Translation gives CASSQASYGTGVTDTQYF.

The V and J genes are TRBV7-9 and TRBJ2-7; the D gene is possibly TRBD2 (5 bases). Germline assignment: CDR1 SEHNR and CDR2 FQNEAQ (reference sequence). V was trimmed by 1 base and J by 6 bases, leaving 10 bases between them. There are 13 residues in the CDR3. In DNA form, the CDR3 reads TGTGCCAGCAGCTTAGGCGGGCCGGTCGAGCAGTACTTC. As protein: CASSLGGPVEQYF.

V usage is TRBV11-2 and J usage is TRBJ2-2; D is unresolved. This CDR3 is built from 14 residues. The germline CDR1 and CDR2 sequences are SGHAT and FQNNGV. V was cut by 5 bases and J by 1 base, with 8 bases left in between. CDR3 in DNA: TGTGCCAGCAGCGTCCTATGGAACACCGGGGAGCTGTTTTTT. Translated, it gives CASSVLWNTGELFF. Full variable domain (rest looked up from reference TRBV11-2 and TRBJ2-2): EAGVAQSPRYKIIEKRQSVAFWCNPISGHATLYWYQQILGQGPKLLIQFQNNGVVDDSQLPKDRFSAERLKGVDSTLKIQPAKLEDSAVYLCASSVLWNTGELFFGEGSRLTVL.

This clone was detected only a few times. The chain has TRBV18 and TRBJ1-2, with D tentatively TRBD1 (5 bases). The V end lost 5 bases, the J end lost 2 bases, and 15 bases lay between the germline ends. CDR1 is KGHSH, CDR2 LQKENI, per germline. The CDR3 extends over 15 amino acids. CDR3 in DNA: TGTGCCAGCTCATCCGGATCGGGACTCAACTATGGCTACACCTTC. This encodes CASSSGSGLNYGYTF.

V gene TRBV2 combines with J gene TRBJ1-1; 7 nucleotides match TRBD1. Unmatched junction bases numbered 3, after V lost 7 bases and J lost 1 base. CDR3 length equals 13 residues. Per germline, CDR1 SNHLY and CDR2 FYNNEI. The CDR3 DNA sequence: TGTGCCAGCAAAGAGGGGGCGAACACTGAAGCTTTCTTT. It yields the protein CASKEGANTEAFF.

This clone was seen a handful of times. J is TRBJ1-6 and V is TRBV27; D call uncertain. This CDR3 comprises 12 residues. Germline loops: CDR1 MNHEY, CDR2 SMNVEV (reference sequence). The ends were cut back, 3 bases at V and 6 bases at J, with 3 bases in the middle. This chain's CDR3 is CASSLGNSPLHF. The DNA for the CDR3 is TGTGCCAGCAGTTTGGGTAATTCACCCCTCCACTTT.

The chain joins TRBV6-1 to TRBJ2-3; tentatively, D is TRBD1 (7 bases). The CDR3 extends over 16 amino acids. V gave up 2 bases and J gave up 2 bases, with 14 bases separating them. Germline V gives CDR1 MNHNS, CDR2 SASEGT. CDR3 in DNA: TGTGCCAGCAGTGAATGGAGGGGGCCCTCCACAGATACGCAGTATTTT. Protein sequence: CASSEWRGPSTDTQYF.

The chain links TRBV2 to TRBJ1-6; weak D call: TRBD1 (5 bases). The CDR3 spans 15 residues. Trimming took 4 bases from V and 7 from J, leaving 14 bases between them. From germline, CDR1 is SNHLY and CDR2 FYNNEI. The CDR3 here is CASSGGGTGNSPLHF. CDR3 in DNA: TGTGCCAGCAGTGGGGGAGGGACGGGGAATTCACCCCTCCACTTT.

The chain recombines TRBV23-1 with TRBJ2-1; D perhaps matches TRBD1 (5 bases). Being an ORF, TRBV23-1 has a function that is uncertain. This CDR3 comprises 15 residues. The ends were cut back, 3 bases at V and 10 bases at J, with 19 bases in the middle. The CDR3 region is CASSHPAHGAREQFF. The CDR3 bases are TGCGCCAGCAGTCATCCGGCCCATGGGGCAAGGGAGCAGTTCTTC.

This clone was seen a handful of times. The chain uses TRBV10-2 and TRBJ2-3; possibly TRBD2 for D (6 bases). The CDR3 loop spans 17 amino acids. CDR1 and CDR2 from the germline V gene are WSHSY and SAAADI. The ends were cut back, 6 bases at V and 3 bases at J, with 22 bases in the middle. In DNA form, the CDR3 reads TGCGCCAGCAGAAAGGGACTCAACAAAATACAGACAGATACGCAGTATTTT. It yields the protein CASRKGLNKIQTDTQYF.

The CDR3 nucleotides read TGCGCCAGCATTAAAGGGACCTCCGCGAATGAGCAGTTCTTC. It specifies CASIKGTSANEQFF. This chain links TRBV5-1 with TRBJ2-1; D assignment may be TRBD1 or TRBD2 (5 bases each). The CDR3 loop spans 14 amino acids. The ends were cut back, 6 bases at V and 7 bases at J, with 17 bases in the middle. Germline lookup yields CDR1 SGHRS and CDR2 YFSETQ.

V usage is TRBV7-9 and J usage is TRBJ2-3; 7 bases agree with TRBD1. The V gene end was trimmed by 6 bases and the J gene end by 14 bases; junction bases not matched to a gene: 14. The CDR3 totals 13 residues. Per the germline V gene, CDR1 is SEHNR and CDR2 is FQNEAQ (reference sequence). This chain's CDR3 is CASSYLKGAPGYF. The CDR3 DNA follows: TGTGCCAGCAGTTATCTTAAGGGGGCCCCAGGGTATTTT.

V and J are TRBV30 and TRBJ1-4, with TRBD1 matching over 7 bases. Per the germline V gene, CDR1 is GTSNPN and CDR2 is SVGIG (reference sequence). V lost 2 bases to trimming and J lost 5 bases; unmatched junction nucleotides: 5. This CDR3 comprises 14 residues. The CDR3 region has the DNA TGTGCCTGGAGTAACGACAGGGTAAATGAAAAACTGTTTTTT. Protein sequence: CAWSNDRVNEKLFF.

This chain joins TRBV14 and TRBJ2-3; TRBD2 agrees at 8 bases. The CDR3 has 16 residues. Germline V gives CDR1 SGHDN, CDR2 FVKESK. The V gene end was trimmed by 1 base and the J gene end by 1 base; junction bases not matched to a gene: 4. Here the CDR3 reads CASSQATSVGTDTQYF. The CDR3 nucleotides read TGTGCCAGCAGCCAAGCGACTAGCGTAGGCACAGATACGCAGTATTTT.

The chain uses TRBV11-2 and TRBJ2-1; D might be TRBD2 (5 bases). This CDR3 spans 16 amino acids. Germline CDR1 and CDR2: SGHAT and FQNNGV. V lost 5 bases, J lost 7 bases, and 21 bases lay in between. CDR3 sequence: CASSQLSGSRRNEQFF. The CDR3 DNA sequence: TGTGCCAGCAGCCAACTATCGGGATCGCGGAGAAATGAGCAGTTCTTC.

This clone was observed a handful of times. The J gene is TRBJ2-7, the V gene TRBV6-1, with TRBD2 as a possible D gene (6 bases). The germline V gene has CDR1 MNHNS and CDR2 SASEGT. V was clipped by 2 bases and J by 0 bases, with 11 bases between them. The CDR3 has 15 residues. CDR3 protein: CASSEWGVSSYEQYF. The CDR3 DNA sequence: TGTGCCAGCAGTGAATGGGGGGTTAGCTCCTACGAGCAGTACTTC.

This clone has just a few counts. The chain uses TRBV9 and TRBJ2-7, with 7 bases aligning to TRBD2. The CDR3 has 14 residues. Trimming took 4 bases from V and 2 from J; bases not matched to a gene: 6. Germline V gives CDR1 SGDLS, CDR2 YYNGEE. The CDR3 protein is CASSLGEGAYEQYF. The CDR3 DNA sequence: TGTGCCAGCAGCCTCGGGGAGGGAGCCTACGAGCAGTACTTC.

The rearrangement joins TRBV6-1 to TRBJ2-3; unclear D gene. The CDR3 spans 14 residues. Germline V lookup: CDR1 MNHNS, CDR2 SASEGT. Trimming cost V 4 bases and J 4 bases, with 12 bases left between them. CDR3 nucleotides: TGTGCCAGCAGTGTTTTGGTCGGCGCAGATACGCAGTATTTT. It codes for CASSVLVGADTQYF.